The clone carrying this T cell receptor (beta chain) was counted ten times or more. This entry is derived from a study of T cells in Graves' hyperthyroidism and ophthalmopathy. Each patient was aged 18 to 65 and had newly diagnosed hyperthyroidism of under 2 months' duration. RNA transcripts were the template for amplifying TCR beta CDR3 regions. A first-round RT-PCR of the TCR CDR3 used the HTBI primer set. One entry per CDR3 protein results from TCRdb running MiXCR on the multiplex PCR reads. The table shows about 360,000 distinct CDR3 sequences, with around 14% occurring only once. The clonotype originates from a young woman with Graves' hyperthyroidism. Sequenced material: blood.

The DNA of the CDR3 is TGTGCCAGCAGTGAAGAGAGACTTAACACTGAAGCTTTCTTT. Translation gives CASSEERLNTEAFF. This sequence joins TRBV6-1 and TRBJ1-1; D ambiguous. The length of the CDR3 is 14 residues. The germline gives CDR1 MNHNS, CDR2 SASEGT. Trimming pared 1 base from V and 2 bases from J, leaving 8 bases between.